One T cell receptor beta chain is described in this entry. The sample is drawn from a study of blood T cell repertoires in COVID-19. On the study more broadly: In each case, the material was cDNA or gDNA derived from T cells, B-cell-depleted T cells, or PBMCs.

Trimming took 5 bases from V and 0 from J, leaving 11 bases between them. This CDR3 comprises 15 residues. The V gene's germline CDR1 is SGHTA and CDR2 FQGTGA. Across 20 to 25 US areas, participants ranged in age from roughly 18 to 95 years. Authors' processing steps: Estimated nucleated cell counts came from reference gene primer amplification. Generated by immunoSEQ multiplex PCR, the TCRdb table keeps only in-frame clones and is missing some. The D gene and trimming were derived from the DNA, and the V and J assignments and clone size from that table. The sample has 150,000 to 200,000 clones; 65% to 85% are singletons.

The clonotype was recovered from a woman aged 60-75 years who had recovered from COVID-19. The rearrangement joins TRBV7-3 to TRBJ1-3, with D possibly TRBD1 on 6 matching bases. Input material: PBMCs or T cells enriched from blood (not recorded which). CDR3 coding DNA: TGTGCCAGCAGCCCGGGGGGCGACTCTGGAAACACCATATATTTT. Translated: CASSPGGDSGNTIYF.